Listed below are T cell receptor beta chains from one sample, sequenced in a study of regulatory T cells in long-lasting Graves disease. One entry per CDR3 protein, called by TCRdb with MiXCR from the multiplex PCR reads. The profile covers roughly 500,000 distinct CDR3 sequences, with roughly 14% appearing a single time and approximately 9.3% taken by the ten largest. These data were also reused for a study on T cells in Graves' hyperthyroidism and ophthalmopathy.

The material sequenced was peripheral blood mononuclear cells (PBMCs), taken at new diagnosis, from a patient treated with antithyroid drugs. Source of these receptors: a man aged 25-40 years with Graves disease. The CDR3 runs from the conserved cysteine through the conserved F or W. The D gene is left open where the match is weak. For some rows the clone size is stated as once, few or many, or as a class when expanded; others skip it.

v_gene	j_gene	d_gene	abundance	CDR3nt	CDR3aa
TRBV6-1	TRBJ2-7	-	-	TGTGCCAGCAGTCAAGGGGCTAGCTACTACGAGCAGTACTTC	CASSQGASYYEQYF
TRBV7-9	TRBJ1-2	-	many	TGTGCCAGCAGCTCACGGGACGGAATTAACTATGGCTACACCTTC	CASSSRDGINYGYTF
TRBV20-1	TRBJ1-1	-	many	TGCAGTGCTAGGTCAGGGAACACTGAAGCTTTCTTT	CSARSGNTEAFF
TRBV28	TRBJ2-7	TRBD1	many	TGTGCCAGCAACAACCGGGACAGGGGTGGAGAGCAGTACTTC	CASNNRDRGGEQYF
TRBV6-1	TRBJ2-1	-	few	TGTGCCAGCAGGTCCCGCTTAGAGGGTGAGCAGTTCTTC	CASRSRLEGEQFF
TRBV29-1	TRBJ2-2	TRBD2	many	TGCAGCGCGCGGGAGGATCTCGGGGAGCTGTTTTTT	CSAREDLGELFF
TRBV6-2/TRBV6-3	TRBJ1-5	-	many	TGTGCCAGCAGTTACAGGCAGAACAATCAGCCCCAGCATTTT	CASSYRQNNQPQHF
TRBV20-1	TRBJ2-3	TRBD2	many	TGCAGTGCCAGATTAGCGGGAGGTCCAGATACGCAGTATTTT	CSARLAGGPDTQYF
TRBV19	TRBJ2-4	-	-	TGTGCCAGTAGTATAGTAGCGGTAGCCAAAAACATTCAGTACTTC	CASSIVAVAKNIQYF
TRBV5-8	TRBJ2-2	-	few	TGTGCCAGCAGCACTTTCTACGGATCGAACACCGGGGAGCTGTTTTTT	CASSTFYGSNTGELFF
TRBV7-8	TRBJ2-1	-	many	TGTGCCAGCAGCTCCGGACAGAACCTTTACAATGAGCAGTTCTTC	CASSSGQNLYNEQFF
TRBV6-1	TRBJ1-3	TRBD1	few	TGTGCCAGCAGTGAATTTGGGACAGGCGATGGAAACACCATATATTTT	CASSEFGTGDGNTIYF
TRBV3-1	TRBJ1-5	TRBD1	-	TGTGCCAGCAGCCATGCCGGGACAGGGTATCAGCCCCAGCATTTT	CASSHAGTGYQPQHF
TRBV5-1	TRBJ2-1	TRBD1	-	TGCGCCAGCAGCTTGCGACAGGGGGATCTAGTTCGGCTAAATGGGCAGTTCTTC	CASSLRQGDLVRLNGQFF
TRBV30	TRBJ1-1	-	many	TGTGCCTTCCTAACCGGCACTGAAGCTTTCTTT	CAFLTGTEAFF
TRBV27	TRBJ2-1	-	many	TGTGCCAGCAGTTTAAAGCGGAACGTGGGGTACAATGAGCAGTTCTTC	CASSLKRNVGYNEQFF
TRBV7-9	TRBJ2-2	-	many	TGTGCCAGCAGCTTAGTTTCAGGGGTGAACACCGGGGAGCTGTTTTTT	CASSLVSGVNTGELFF
TRBV10-3	TRBJ1-1	TRBD1	many	TGTGCCATCAGTGAGATGACAGGGATGACTGAAGCTTTCTTT	CAISEMTGMTEAFF
TRBV11-2	TRBJ1-4	-	-	TGTGCCAGCAGCTTATTTCGTCGGCGAGGAACTAATGAAAAACTGTTTTTT	CASSLFRRRGTNEKLFF
TRBV6-1	TRBJ1-1	-	many	TGTGCCAGCAGTGAGGAGGCTGAAGCTTTCTTT	CASSEEAEAFF
TRBV9	TRBJ2-7	TRBD2	many	TGTGCCAGCAGCACCGGGACTAGCAGCCCCCAATACGAGCAGTACTTC	CASSTGTSSPQYEQYF
TRBV30	TRBJ2-5	-	many	TGTGCCTGGAGTGCTAGGGGAGCAGAGACCCAGTACTTC	CAWSARGAETQYF
TRBV11-2	TRBJ1-1	-	-	TGTGCCAGCAGCTTAGAGCCGACCGTGAACACTGAAGCTTTCTTT	CASSLEPTVNTEAFF
TRBV6-1	TRBJ2-7	-	-	TGTGCCAGCAGCCCCCGGGCCGACTACGAGCAGTACTTC	CASSPRADYEQYF
TRBV7-3	TRBJ2-5	TRBD1	many	TGTGCCAGCAGCTCGGACAGGCTGGGAGAGGAGACCCAGTACTTC	CASSSDRLGEETQYF
TRBV14	TRBJ2-5	-	many	TGTGCCAGCAGCCACTTCCGCCAAGAGACCCAGTACTTC	CASSHFRQETQYF
TRBV7-2	TRBJ1-1	TRBD1	many	TGTGCCAGCAGCTTACTGACAGGGGGAGGGACTGAAGCTTTCTTT	CASSLLTGGGTEAFF
TRBV12-3/TRBV12-4	TRBJ1-5	-	many	TGTGCCAGCAGTTTCGGGGCTCCTAGCAATCAGCCCCAGCATTTT	CASSFGAPSNQPQHF
TRBV18	TRBJ1-5	-	-	TGTGCCAGCTCACGAATAGGGGGGGAGCCCCAGCATTTT	CASSRIGGEPQHF
TRBV7-9	TRBJ1-1	TRBD1	many	TGTGCCAGCAGCCCCCTTTCAGGGGGAATTGAAGCTTTCTTT	CASSPLSGGIEAFF
TRBV6-1	TRBJ2-4	TRBD2	many	TGTGCCAGCAGTCCCAATAGCGGGAGCGGGGGCATTCAGTACTTC	CASSPNSGSGGIQYF
TRBV7-2	TRBJ2-4	TRBD2	-	TGTGCCAGCAGCCCCAGTGGGACTAGCGGGAGCCACATTCAGTACTTC	CASSPSGTSGSHIQYF
TRBV14	TRBJ1-6	-	many	TGTGCCAGCAGCCAAGAAGCAGGGGTTAATTCACCCCTCCACTTT	CASSQEAGVNSPLHF